These T cell receptor beta chains were read from a single sample in a study of blood T cell repertoires in COVID-19. Using immunoSEQ multiplex PCR, the repertoire was profiled, and TCRdb retains in-frame clones only, with some absent. The sample holds about 260,000 clones, about nine tenths seen once. The sequenced sample consisted of peripheral blood. These receptors were obtained from a woman in her forties or fifties who had recovered from COVID-19. Each CDR3 is given with its conserved first and last residue. The D gene is left open where the match is weak. Size is stated for part of the rows, as once, few or many counts, or as a class when the clone is expanded.

size | D | J | V | CDR3 | DNA
NA | NA | TRBJ1-5 | TRBV2 | CASSGTGGSQPQHF | TGTGCCAGCAGTGGGACGGGGGGTAGTCAGCCCCAGCATTTT
NA | TRBD1 | TRBJ1-6 | TRBV18 | CASSPGQGSILSPLHF | TGTGCCAGCTCGCCTGGACAGGGATCGATCTTATCACCCCTCCACTTT
once | TRBD2 | TRBJ2-3 | TRBV6-2/TRBV6-3 | CASSYGGLAAGTDTQYF | TGTGCCAGCAGTTACGGGGGACTAGCGGCTGGCACAGATACGCAGTATTTT
few | NA | TRBJ2-7 | TRBV4-2 | CASSQPYGGGSGEQYF | TGTGCCAGCAGCCAACCCTACGGGGGCGGGAGTGGAGAGCAGTACTTC
NA | NA | TRBJ1-2 | TRBV12-3/TRBV12-4 | CASSLNAGGYTF | TGTGCCAGCAGTTTAAATGCGGGCGGCTACACCTTC
NA | NA | TRBJ1-5 | TRBV7-2 | CASSLITGTGQPQHF | TGTGCCAGCAGCTTAATTACAGGGACGGGACAGCCCCAGCATTTT
NA | NA | TRBJ2-7 | TRBV30 | CAWSPGTLPYEQYF | TGTGCCTGGAGCCCCGGGACATTACCCTACGAGCAGTACTTC
NA | NA | TRBJ1-4 | TRBV5-6 | CASSPGAGALANEKLFF | TGTGCCAGCAGCCCCGGGGCGGGGGCGCTTGCTAATGAAAAACTGTTTTTT
NA | NA | TRBJ1-1 | TRBV19 | CASSLRGIEAFF | TGTGCCAGTAGTTTAAGGGGTATTGAAGCTTTCTTT
NA | TRBD1 | TRBJ1-2 | TRBV30 | CAWSVGGAKGYTF | TGTGCCTGGAGTGTAGGGGGCGCGAAGGGCTACACCTTC
few | NA | TRBJ1-3 | TRBV9 | CASSLTGTGHFSGNTIYF | TGTGCCAGCAGCCTGACCGGGACTGGGCACTTCTCTGGAAACACCATATATTTT
NA | TRBD1 | TRBJ1-1 | TRBV5-3 | CARSLGRGDLNTEAFF | TGTGCCAGAAGCTTGGGCAGGGGGGACCTGAACACTGAAGCTTTCTTT
NA | NA | TRBJ2-2 | TRBV5-1 | CASSPLGGGHGELFF | TGCGCCAGCAGCCCCCTCGGAGGGGGCCACGGGGAGCTGTTTTTT
NA | NA | TRBJ1-2 | TRBV5-1 | CASSLQGPYGYTF | TGCGCCAGCAGCTTACAGGGACCCTATGGCTACACCTTC
NA | NA | TRBJ2-6 | TRBV5-1 | CASSSGNSGANVLTF | TGCGCCAGCAGCTCCGGGAACTCTGGGGCCAACGTCCTGACTTTC
NA | TRBD1 | TRBJ2-2 | TRBV18 | CASSPPNRGYNTGELFF | TGTGCCAGCTCACCACCGAACAGGGGATATAACACCGGGGAGCTGTTTTTT
NA | TRBD1 | TRBJ2-2 | TRBV7-9 | CASSTTGVLLTGELFF | TGTGCCAGCAGCACTACAGGGGTTCTGCTGACCGGGGAGCTGTTTTTT
NA | TRBD1 | TRBJ2-1 | TRBV27 | CASWRDRAYNEQFF | TGTGCCAGCTGGCGGGACAGGGCTTACAATGAGCAGTTCTTC